The 19 T cell receptor beta chains below come from one sample, sequenced in a study of cytomegalovirus exposure and HLA in healthy donors. 60 Vbeta and 13 Jbeta primers were used in PCR. The method was immunoSEQ multiplex PCR; TCRdb's version includes in-frame clones alone and lacks a portion of them. Of approximately 150,000 clones in the sample, 75% to 85% are singletons; the top ten hold roughly 13%. Material: PBMCs. These receptors were collected from a woman aged 45 to 65 in good health and CMV-seropositive.

V usage is TRBV6-5 and J usage is TRBJ2-2, with no clear D. Per the germline V gene, CDR1 is MNHEY and CDR2 is SVGAGI. The CDR3 is 15 amino acids. Trimming removed 0 bases from V and 1 base from J, with 6 bases in between. CDR3 protein: CASSYSPGNTGELFF. The CDR3 DNA is TGTGCCAGCAGTTACTCTCCAGGGAACACCGGGGAGCTGTTTTTT.

The rearrangement uses TRBV5-1 and TRBJ2-7; weak D call: TRBD1 (6 bases). Trimming cost V 4 bases and J 4 bases, with 9 bases left between them. Germline lookup yields CDR1 SGHRS and CDR2 YFSETQ. The CDR3 sequence is 12 residues long. The CDR3 loop reads CASSTQGYEQYF. The DNA of the CDR3 is TGCGCCAGCAGCACACAGGGTTACGAGCAGTACTTC.

This chain joins TRBV19 and TRBJ1-5; possibly TRBD1 for D (5 bases). The CDR3 sequence is 16 residues long. V was pared by 2 bases and J by 3 bases, with 14 bases between. Per germline, CDR1 LNHDA and CDR2 SQIVND (reference sequence). The CDR3 coding sequence is TGTGCCAGTAGTATATGGTCGGGGACTGTCAATCAGCCCCAGCATTTT. It codes for CASSIWSGTVNQPQHF.

The chain employs TRBV9 and TRBJ2-1; D gene ambiguous. The germline gives CDR1 SGDLS, CDR2 YYNGEE. The V and J ends lost 0 bases and 0 bases respectively, with 10 bases between them. The CDR3 extends over 16 amino acids. The CDR3 loop is CASSVVGVSSYNEQFF. The CDR3 bases are TGTGCCAGCAGCGTAGTCGGAGTGTCCTCCTACAATGAGCAGTTCTTC.

This clone was recorded once. The chain employs TRBV27 and TRBJ1-1, with D possibly being TRBD1 (5 bases). The ends were cut back, 5 bases at V and 4 bases at J, with 17 bases in the middle. The CDR3 totals 15 residues. Germline V gene data show CDR1 as MNHEY and CDR2 as SMNVEV (reference sequence). In DNA, the CDR3 is TGTGCCAGCAGTGATCCCCGGGGGAGGGCCACTGAAGCTTTCTTT. Protein sequence: CASSDPRGRATEAFF.

The gene calls are TRBV15 and TRBJ1-1; a possible D gene is TRBD1 (5 bases). The V gene lost 5 bases and the J gene lost 8 bases, with 12 bases spanning the gap. The CDR3 covers 12 residues. Germline CDR1 LNHNV, CDR2 YYDKDF (reference sequence). The CDR3 loop is CATSRGGKEAFF. The CDR3 DNA reads TGTGCCACCAGCCGGGGGGGAAAGGAAGCTTTCTTT.

The gene calls are TRBV30 and TRBJ2-3; possible D gene TRBD2, 6 bases. The V and J ends lost 0 bases and 0 bases respectively, with 7 bases between them. Germline loops: CDR1 GTSNPN, CDR2 SVGIG (reference sequence). The CDR3 is 14 residues long. CDR3 sequence: CAWSVAGSTDTQYF. In DNA form, the CDR3 reads TGTGCCTGGAGTGTGGCGGGGAGCACAGATACGCAGTATTTT. Looking up the rest from reference TRBV30 and TRBJ2-3 gives the full variable domain: SQTIHQWPATLVQPVGSPLSLECTVEGTSNPNLYWYRQAAGRGLQLLFYSVGIGQISSEVPQNLSASRPQDRQFILSSKKLLLSDSGFYLCAWSVAGSTDTQYFGPGTRLTVL.

Here the CDR3 reads CASSGEGSTDTQYF. Written as DNA, the CDR3 is TGTGCCAGCAGTGGGGAGGGGAGTACAGATACGCAGTATTTT. This chain joins TRBV2 and TRBJ2-3, with 7 bases that match TRBD2. Germline CDR1 is SNHLY and CDR2 is FYNNEI. This CDR3 is 14 amino acids long. Trimming took 4 bases from V and 3 from J; bases not matched to a gene: 4.

This sequence joins TRBV2 and TRBJ2-1, with D perhaps TRBD2 (6 bases). Germline CDR1 SNHLY, CDR2 FYNNEI. Between the trimmed V and J ends, which lost 8 bases and 4 bases, there was a span of 15 bases. The CDR3 consists of 14 residues. The CDR3 loop is CASGSGNIYNEQFF. The DNA for the CDR3 is TGTGCCAGCGGTAGCGGAAATATTTACAATGAGCAGTTCTTC.

The genes are TRBV14 and TRBJ1-1; D unresolved. The V end was cut by 8 bases, the J end by 5 bases, with 15 bases between. This CDR3 is 13 amino acids long. Germline values: CDR1 SGHDN, CDR2 FVKESK. Here the CDR3 reads CASHRLPGTEAFF. For the CDR3, the DNA is TGTGCCAGCCACCGACTGCCGGGGACTGAAGCTTTCTTT.

The V call is TRBV5-1, the J call TRBJ2-7; maybe TRBD2 (5 bases). The CDR3 runs 13 residues. Germline V gene lookup returns CDR1 SGHRS and CDR2 YFSETQ. V was trimmed by 6 bases and J by 5 bases, leaving 15 bases between them. CDR3 region: CASKLRNGDEQYF. The CDR3 bases are TGCGCCAGCAAACTCCGAAACGGGGACGAGCAGTACTTC.

The CDR3 region has the DNA TGTGCCAGCAGTTTGATCGACAGGGCCTACGAGCAGTACTTC. Translating gives CASSLIDRAYEQYF. The J gene is TRBJ2-7, the V gene TRBV27, with TRBD1 matching 7 bases. The CDR3 has 14 amino acids. The V gene end was trimmed by 3 bases and the J gene end by 2 bases; junction bases not matched to a gene: 4. Germline V gene data show CDR1 as MNHEY and CDR2 as SMNVEV (reference sequence).

This clone has just one count. The chain links TRBV5-4 to TRBJ2-1; no definite D call. V lost 2 bases and J 1 base, leaving 10 bases between the germline ends. Germline assignment: CDR1 SGHNT and CDR2 YYREEE (reference sequence). The CDR3 has 15 residues. The CDR3 region is CASSLSAASYNEQFF. The CDR3 coding sequence is TGTGCCAGCAGCTTATCCGCGGCATCCTACAATGAGCAGTTCTTC.

CDR3 sequence reads: CASSSTGANTGELFF. CDR3 in DNA: TGCGCCAGCAGCTCGACCGGGGCGAACACCGGGGAGCTGTTTTTT. The rearrangement uses TRBV5-1 and TRBJ2-2, with D maybe TRBD2 (5 bases). V lost 3 bases and J lost 0, with 9 bases in between. This CDR3 region has 15 residues. In germline, CDR1 is SGHRS, CDR2 YFSETQ. Supplemented by reference TRBV5-1 and TRBJ2-2, the full variable domain reads KAGVTQTPRYLIKTRGQQVTLSCSPISGHRSVSWYQQTPGQGLQFLFEYFSETQRNKGNFPGRFSGRQFSNSRSEMNVSTLELGDSALYLCASSSTGANTGELFFGEGSRLTVL.

This chain uses TRBV6-6 with TRBJ1-1; D unclear. V was cut by 5 bases and J by 0 bases, with 13 bases left in between. The CDR3 sequence is 15 residues long. Looked up from germline, CDR1 is MNHNY and CDR2 is SVGAGI (reference sequence). CDR3 nucleotide sequence: TGTGCCAGCAGTCGAGGGATTGGCATGAACACTGAAGCTTTCTTT. This encodes CASSRGIGMNTEAFF.

The rearrangement joins TRBV5-1 to TRBJ2-5; D gene uncertain. Trimming removed 3 bases from V and 2 bases from J, with 5 bases in between. The CDR3 is 12 amino acids. In germline, CDR1 is SGHRS, CDR2 YFSETQ. The CDR3 nucleotides read TGCGCCAGCAGCTCTAATCAAGAGACCCAGTACTTC. Its protein product is CASSSNQETQYF.

V and J are TRBV5-4 and TRBJ2-7; D is undetermined. The V gene lost 5 bases and the J gene lost 4 bases, with 22 bases spanning the gap. This CDR3 has 16 amino acids. CDR1 SGHNT and CDR2 YYREEE come from the germline V gene (reference sequence). This chain's CDR3 is CASSLRMQVVEYEQYF. DNA for the CDR3: TGTGCCAGCAGTCTTAGGATGCAGGTGGTGGAATACGAGCAGTACTTC.

This clone appeared a few times. The chain couples TRBV5-4 to TRBJ1-2, with a weak D call TRBD1 (6 bases). The germline V gene has CDR1 SGHNT and CDR2 YYREEE (reference sequence). This CDR3 has 13 amino acids. V was shortened by 4 bases and J by 6 bases, with 13 bases between the two germline ends. CDR3 in amino acids: CASSVTGSNGYTF. The CDR3, as DNA: TGTGCCAGCAGCGTGACAGGATCGAATGGCTACACCTTC. Combining the CDR3 with reference TRBV5-4 and TRBJ1-2 gives the whole variable domain ETGVTQSPTHLIKTRGQQVTLRCSSQSGHNTVSWYQQALGQGPQFIFQYYREEENGRGNFPPRFSGLQFPNYSSELNVNALELDDSALYLCASSVTGSNGYTFGSGTRLTVV.

This clone has a single count. The J gene is TRBJ1-1, the V gene TRBV4-2; D may be TRBD1 (6 bases). CDR1 is LGHNA and CDR2 is YNFKEQ in the germline V gene. The germline V and J ends were trimmed by 4 bases and 6 bases, with 18 bases remaining between them. There are 15 residues in the CDR3. Written as DNA, the CDR3 is TGTGCCAGCAGCCCGACCACAGGGAAGTACGCTGAAGCTTTCTTT. The encoded protein is CASSPTTGKYAEAFF.